A single sample is the source of the 8 T cell receptor beta chains below, sequenced in a study of T-cell memory formation after mild COVID-19. Each CDR3 protein gets one entry after TCRdb re-called the 5' RACE reads with MiXCR. The sample yields about 160,000 distinct CDR3 sequences, 25% to 40% seen once. Sequences were obtained from PBMCs or a T cell subset sorted from them (not recorded which). These receptors were obtained from an adult woman who had mild COVID-19 (a few samples of this study predate the infection). Cell type and time point are not known.

The V and J genes are TRBV28 and TRBJ2-7, with D uncertain. CDR1 MDHEN and CDR2 SYDVKM come from the germline V gene. Trimming removed 7 bases at V and 3 bases at J, with 13 bases between. The CDR3 has 13 amino acids. The CDR3 here is CASTDRTDYEQYF. CDR3 coding DNA: TGTGCCAGCACAGATCGGACGGACTACGAGCAGTACTTC.

This clonotype appeared a few times. This CDR3 is CASSGGIGQFF. DNA for the CDR3: TGTGCCAGCAGTGGCGGCATTGGGCAGTTCTTC. The chain employs TRBV6-2 or TRBV6-3 and TRBJ2-1; D gene unclear. Trimming cost V 5 bases and J 12 bases, with 11 bases left between them. This CDR3 comprises 11 residues. Germline lookup yields CDR1 MNHEY and CDR2 SVGEGT.

This sequence joins TRBV4-2 and TRBJ2-3; D gene ambiguous. Trimming took 0 bases from V and 6 from J, leaving 10 bases between them. The germline CDR1 and CDR2 sequences are LGHNA and YNFKEQ. This CDR3 is 14 amino acids long. CDR3 loop: CASSQDRLSDTQYF. CDR3 bases: TGTGCCAGCAGCCAAGATAGGTTATCGGATACGCAGTATTTT.

In its sample, this clonotype was seen a few times. The CDR3 region is CASSQGHYEQYF. Written as DNA, the CDR3 is TGTGCCAGCAGCCAAGGACACTACGAGCAGTACTTC. This chain links TRBV14 with TRBJ2-7; the D is unclear. CDR1 is SGHDN and CDR2 is FVKESK in the germline V gene. The CDR3 is made up of 12 amino acids. The V gene lost 1 base and the J gene lost 3 bases, with 4 bases spanning the gap.

Notes on this clonotype: A read error is possible here, since a much larger clone lies one base away. V gene TRBV30 combines with J gene TRBJ2-7; 7 bases map to TRBD2. Germline-derived CDR1 and CDR2 are GTSNPN and SVGIG (reference sequence). This CDR3 region has 17 residues. V lost 0 bases and J lost 0; bases outside the gene matches: 11. This CDR3 is CAWSVLGGLEGSYEQYF. As DNA, the CDR3 is TGTGCCTGGAGTGTACTTGGCGGACTAGAGGGCTCCTACGAGCAGTACTTC. Using reference TRBV30 and TRBJ2-7 for the parts outside the CDR3, the full variable domain is SQTIHQWPATLVQPVGSPLSLECTVEGTSNPNLYWYRQAAGRGLQLLFYSVGIGQISSEVPQNLSASRPQDRQFILSSKKLLLSDSGFYLCAWSVLGGLEGSYEQYFGPGTRLTVT.

This clonotype was counted a few times. The DNA for the CDR3 is TGCAGCGTTTACCCAGGGGGGGACAATGAGCAGTTCTTC. It encodes CSVYPGGDNEQFF. This chain uses TRBV29-1 with TRBJ2-1; tentatively, D is TRBD1 or TRBD2 (7 bases each). V was trimmed by 5 bases and J by 5 bases, leaving 13 bases between them. Germline assignment: CDR1 SQVTM and CDR2 ANQGSEA. CDR3 length: 13 amino acids.

The rearrangement uses TRBV20-1 and TRBJ2-7; tentatively, D is TRBD2 (6 bases). Germline lookup yields CDR1 DFQATT and CDR2 SNEGSKA (reference sequence). V was cut by 0 bases and J by 10 bases, with 22 bases left in between. CDR3 size: 15 residues. The CDR3 sequence: CSARDGGRSEKEQYF. The CDR3 DNA is TGCAGTGCTAGAGATGGTGGGAGGAGCGAAAAGGAACAGTACTTC.

This clonotype was recorded a few times. This chain joins TRBV15 and TRBJ2-7; 7 bases fit TRBD1. Per the germline V gene, CDR1 is LNHNV and CDR2 is YYDKDF (reference sequence). CDR3 length: 14 residues. Unmatched junction bases numbered 3, after V lost 0 bases and J lost 4 bases. CDR3 region: CATSRDLGQYEQYF. CDR3 sequence (DNA): TGTGCCACCAGCAGAGATCTGGGACAGTACGAGCAGTACTTC. Drawing the rest from reference TRBV15 and TRBJ2-7, the complete variable domain is DAMVIQNPRYQVTQFGKPVTLSCSQTLNHNVMYWYQQKSSQAPKLLFHYYDKDFNNEADTPDNFQSRRPNTSFCFLDIRSPGLGDTAMYLCATSRDLGQYEQYFGPGTRLTVT.